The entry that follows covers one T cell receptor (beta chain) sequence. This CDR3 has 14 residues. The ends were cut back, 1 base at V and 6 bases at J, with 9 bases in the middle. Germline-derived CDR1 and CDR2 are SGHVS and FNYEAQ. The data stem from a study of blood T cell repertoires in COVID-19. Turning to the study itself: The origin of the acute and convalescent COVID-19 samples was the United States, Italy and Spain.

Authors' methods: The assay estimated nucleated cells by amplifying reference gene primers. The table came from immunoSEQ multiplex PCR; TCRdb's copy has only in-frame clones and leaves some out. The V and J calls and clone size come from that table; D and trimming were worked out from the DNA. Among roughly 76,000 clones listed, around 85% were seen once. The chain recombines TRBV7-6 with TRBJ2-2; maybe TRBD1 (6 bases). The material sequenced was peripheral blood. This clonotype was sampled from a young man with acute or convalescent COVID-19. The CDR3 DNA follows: TGTGCCAGCAGCTTAGGTACAGGGCCCGGGGAGCTGTTTTTT. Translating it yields CASSLGTGPGELFF.